The source of this T cell receptor beta chain is a study of T cells in Graves' hyperthyroidism and ophthalmopathy. This clonotype was detected only a few times. The TCR beta CDR3 regions underwent amplification using RNA transcripts as the source. Initially, a first-round RT-PCR of the TCR CDR3 employed the HTBI primer set. TCRdb independently ran MiXCR on the multiplex PCR reads; one entry per CDR3 protein. In the table there are approximately 690,000 distinct CDR3 sequences, more than 14% of which are singletons. The sequence was obtained from a woman aged 45-65 years with Graves' ophthalmopathy. The sequenced material came from blood.

The CDR3 DNA reads as TGCGCCAGCAGCTTGCTATTGACAGGGGGGGGTGAAAAACTGTTTTTT. Encoded protein: CASSLLLTGGGEKLFF. The chain combines TRBV5-1 with TRBJ1-4, with 9 bases aligning to TRBD1. The CDR3 sequence is 16 residues long. V was pared by 1 base and J by 7 bases, with 8 bases of the junction left unmatched. CDR1 SGHRS and CDR2 YFSETQ come from the germline V gene.